These 16 T cell receptor beta chains came from one sample sequenced in a study of Graves' ophthalmopathy and Graves' hyperthyroidism. Researchers took RNA transcripts and amplified TCR beta CDR3 regions from them. The authors performed first-round RT-PCR with HTBI primers and then a second-round multiplex PCR. TCRdb reprocessed the multiplex PCR reads with MiXCR, giving one entry per CDR3 protein. Of 740,000 or so distinct CDR3 sequences listed, 35% to 50% are singletons. The sequenced material came from peripheral blood. The receptors stem from an adult man with Graves' ophthalmopathy.

This clonotype has just a few counts. This chain uses TRBV7-9 with TRBJ1-4; D is unresolved. The CDR3 is 18 amino acids. Germline CDR1 is SEHNR and CDR2 is FQNEAQ (reference sequence). The V gene lost 5 bases and the J gene lost 0 bases, with 19 bases spanning the gap. The CDR3, as DNA: TGTGCCAGCAGCCCGCCTTTTTCCCGGCCTGCAACTAATGAAAAACTGTTTTTT. As protein: CASSPPFSRPATNEKLFF.

The V gene is TRBV4-1, the J gene TRBJ2-7, with TRBD1 as a possible D gene (7 bases). V was clipped by 4 bases and J by 6 bases, with 16 bases between them. CDR1 MGHRA and CDR2 YSYEKL come from the germline V gene. The CDR3 is 14 residues long. CDR3: CASSLVEGAGEQYF. CDR3 in DNA: TGCGCCAGCAGCCTCGTGGAGGGGGCCGGCGAGCAGTACTTC.

This clonotype was detected only a few times. One end of the junction is discordant with germline, which a read error may explain. The chain couples TRBV7-2 to TRBJ1-3; no clear D. CDR3 length: 15 amino acids. CDR1 and CDR2 from the germline V gene are SGHTA and FQGNSA. The CDR3: CASSQETVYGTTIYF. For the CDR3, the DNA is TGCGCCAGCAGCCAAGAAACGGTTTACGGTACCACCATATATTTT.

Points on this clonotype: A read error is possible here, since a much larger clone lies one base away. The chain couples TRBV2 to TRBJ2-5; a weak D match, TRBD2 (7 bases). This CDR3 has 14 amino acids. Germline V gives CDR1 SNHLY, CDR2 FYNNEI. The CDR3 here is CASSDRAGQETQNF. The CDR3 nucleotides are TGTGCCAGCAGTGATAGAGCGGGACAAGAGACCCAGAACTTC.

This clonotype was found a few times. CDR3 amino acids: CSVEVPGTFNEKLFF. For the CDR3, the DNA is TGCAGCGTTGAAGTGCCCGGGACCTTTAATGAAAAACTGTTTTTT. V gene TRBV29-1 combines with J gene TRBJ1-4, with D maybe TRBD1 (5 bases). This CDR3 is 15 amino acids long. The V gene's germline CDR1 is SQVTM and CDR2 ANQGSEA. V lost 1 base and J 4 bases, leaving 13 bases between the germline ends.

This chain uses TRBV20-1 with TRBJ2-5, with TRBD2 matching over 8 bases. V lost 6 bases and J lost 5; bases outside the gene matches: 11. Looked up from germline, CDR1 is DFQATT and CDR2 is SNEGSKA (reference sequence). This CDR3 has 14 amino acids. CDR3 sequence: CSAGGAGDVETQYF. CDR3 bases: TGCAGTGCCGGGGGGGCAGGGGACGTCGAGACCCAGTACTTC.

In its sample, this clonotype was seen many times. The rearrangement links TRBV10-3 to TRBJ2-5; tentatively, D is TRBD1 or TRBD2 (6 bases each). The V gene lost 10 bases and the J gene lost 6 bases, with 18 bases spanning the gap. CDR1 and CDR2 (germline): ENHRY, SYGVKD. The CDR3 has 13 residues. CDR3 residues: CASSEGGRKTQYF. Here the CDR3 DNA reads TGTGCCAGCAGCGAAGGGGGGAGGAAGACCCAGTACTTC.

The chain carries TRBV11-2 and TRBJ2-5; possibly TRBD2 for D (6 bases). This CDR3 has 15 amino acids. The germline CDR1 and CDR2 sequences are SGHAT and FQNNGV. Trimming shortened V by 6 bases and J by 9 bases, and 23 bases separated the two germline ends. The CDR3 loop is CASSLSSGRNQPQYF. In DNA, the CDR3 is TGTGCCAGCAGTTTATCGTCCGGGAGAAATCAGCCCCAGTACTTC.

Notes on this clonotype: A read error may produce the germline difference seen at one junction end. This chain links TRBV24-1 with TRBJ2-2; 9 nucleotides match TRBD1. This CDR3 contains 16 residues. CDR1 KGHDR and CDR2 SFDVKD come from the germline V gene. The CDR3 DNA follows: TGTGCCAGCAGTTTTCGGGACAGGGTTGACACCGGGGAGCTGTTTTTT. Translating it yields CASSFRDRVDTGELFF.

The table lists this clonotype with a count of one. The genes are TRBV10-2 and TRBJ2-5; 9 bases fit TRBD2. The V gene's germline CDR1 is WSHSY and CDR2 SAAADI. V was clipped by 6 bases and J by 4 bases; unmatched bases: 3. There are 13 residues in the CDR3. CDR3 sequence reads: CASRLAGGETQYF. DNA for the CDR3: TGCGCCAGCAGACTAGCGGGTGGAGAGACCCAGTACTTC.

V is TRBV6-6 and J is TRBJ2-7; 14 bases line up with TRBD2. Germline loops: CDR1 MNHNY, CDR2 SVGAGI (reference sequence). Losses at the gene ends were 2 bases for V and 2 bases for J; bases not matched to a gene: 2. The CDR3 extends over 16 amino acids. The CDR3 loop is CASSYPGLAGAYEQYF. CDR3 DNA: TGTGCCAGCAGTTACCCGGGACTAGCGGGGGCCTACGAGCAGTACTTC.

CDR3 sequence: CASAGTSGSDTQYF. CDR3 nucleotide sequence: TGTGCCAGCGCCGGGACTAGCGGTTCAGATACGCAGTATTTT. This chain connects TRBV2 to TRBJ2-3, with 11 bases matching TRBD2. V shed 8 bases, J shed 4 bases, and the junction held 5 bases outside the gene matches. Germline CDR1 and CDR2: SNHLY and FYNNEI. The CDR3 loop spans 14 amino acids.

The table lists this clonotype with many counts. The J gene is TRBJ1-1, the V gene TRBV25-1; possible D gene TRBD1, 5 bases. Trimming took off 1 base at V and 4 bases at J, with 7 bases between the two ends. CDR3 size: 13 residues. Germline V lookup: CDR1 MGHDK, CDR2 SYGVNS. In DNA form, the CDR3 reads TGTGCCAGCAGTGAATCTGGGGGCACTGAAGCTTTCTTT. Translating gives CASSESGGTEAFF.

The rearrangement joins TRBV29-1 to TRBJ2-7, with 9 bases fitting TRBD1. V lost 4 bases to trimming and J lost 3 bases; unmatched junction nucleotides: 7. Looked up from germline, CDR1 is SQVTM and CDR2 is ANQGSEA. CDR3 size: 14 residues. CDR3 region: CSVGGQGKNYEQYF. CDR3 in DNA: TGCAGCGTTGGCGGACAGGGGAAGAACTACGAGCAGTACTTC.

The chain links TRBV24-1 to TRBJ1-5; D may be TRBD1 (5 bases). The CDR3 sequence is 14 residues long. Germline CDR1 KGHDR, CDR2 SFDVKD. V shed 12 bases and J shed 9 bases, with 23 bases lying between them. The CDR3 DNA sequence: TGTGCCTGGAGTGTTGGGGCGAACTCACGGCCCCAGCATTTT. Protein product: CAWSVGANSRPQHF.

The chain joins TRBV7-2 to TRBJ2-7; TRBD1 agrees at 8 bases. The germline V gene encodes CDR1 SGHTA and CDR2 FQGNSA. The CDR3 runs 16 residues. V lost 0 bases and J lost 3; bases outside the gene matches: 7. The CDR3 loop is CASSLAGTGIVYEQYF. The CDR3 region has the DNA TGTGCCAGCAGCTTAGCCGGGACAGGTATTGTCTACGAGCAGTACTTC.